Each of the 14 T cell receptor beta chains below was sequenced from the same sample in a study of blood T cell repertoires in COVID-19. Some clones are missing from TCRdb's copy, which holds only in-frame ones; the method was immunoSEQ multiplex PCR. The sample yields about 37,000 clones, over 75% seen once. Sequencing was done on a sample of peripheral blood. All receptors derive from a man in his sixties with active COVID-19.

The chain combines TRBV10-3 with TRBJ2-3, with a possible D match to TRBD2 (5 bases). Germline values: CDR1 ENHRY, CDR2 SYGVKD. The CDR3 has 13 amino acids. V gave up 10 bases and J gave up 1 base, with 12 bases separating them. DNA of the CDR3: TGTGCCACATGGGAGCCGGGCACAGATACGCAGTATTTT. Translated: CATWEPGTDTQYF.

CDR3: CASSPDRTHEAFF. As DNA, the CDR3 is TGTGCCAGCAGCCCCGACAGGACCCATGAAGCTTTCTTT. The genes are TRBV11-2 and TRBJ1-1, with a tentative D call TRBD1 (6 bases). The germline gives CDR1 SGHAT, CDR2 FQNNGV. V lost 5 bases, J lost 7 bases, and 14 bases lay in between. CDR3 length equals 13 residues.

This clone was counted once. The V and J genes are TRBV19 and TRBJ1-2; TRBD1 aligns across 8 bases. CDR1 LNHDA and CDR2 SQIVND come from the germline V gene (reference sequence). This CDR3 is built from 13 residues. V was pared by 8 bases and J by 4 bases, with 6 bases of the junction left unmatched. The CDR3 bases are TGTGCCAGTTCAGGGGGCGGAATCTATGGCTACACCTTC. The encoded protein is CASSGGGIYGYTF.

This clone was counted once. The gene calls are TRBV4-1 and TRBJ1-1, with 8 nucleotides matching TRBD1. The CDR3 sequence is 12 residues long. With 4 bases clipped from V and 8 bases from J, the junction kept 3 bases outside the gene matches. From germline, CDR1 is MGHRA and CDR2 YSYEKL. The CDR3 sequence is CASSPGQGEAFF. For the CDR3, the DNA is TGCGCCAGCAGCCCTGGACAGGGAGAAGCTTTCTTT.

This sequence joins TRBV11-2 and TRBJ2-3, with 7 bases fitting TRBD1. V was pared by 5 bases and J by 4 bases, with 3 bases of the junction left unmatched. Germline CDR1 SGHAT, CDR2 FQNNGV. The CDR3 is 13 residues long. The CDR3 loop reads CASSLQGADTQYF. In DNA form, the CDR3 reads TGTGCCAGCAGCCTCCAGGGGGCAGATACGCAGTATTTT. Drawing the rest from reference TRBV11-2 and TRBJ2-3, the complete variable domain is EAGVAQSPRYKIIEKRQSVAFWCNPISGHATLYWYQQILGQGPKLLIQFQNNGVVDDSQLPKDRFSAERLKGVDSTLKIQPAKLEDSAVYLCASSLQGADTQYFGPGTRLTVL.

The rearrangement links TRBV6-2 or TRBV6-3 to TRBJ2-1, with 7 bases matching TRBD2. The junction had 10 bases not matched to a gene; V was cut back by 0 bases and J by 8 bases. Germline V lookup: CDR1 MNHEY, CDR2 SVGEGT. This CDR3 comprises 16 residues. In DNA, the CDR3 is TGTGCCAGCAGTTACTCGAGGGAGGGTCTTAAGGATGAGCAGTTCTTC. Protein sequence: CASSYSREGLKDEQFF.

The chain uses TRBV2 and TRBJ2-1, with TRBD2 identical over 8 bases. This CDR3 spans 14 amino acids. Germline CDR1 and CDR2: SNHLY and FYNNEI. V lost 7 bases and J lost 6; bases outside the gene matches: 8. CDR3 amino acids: CASNSAGVLNEQFF. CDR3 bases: TGTGCCAGCAACTCAGCGGGAGTTCTCAATGAGCAGTTCTTC.

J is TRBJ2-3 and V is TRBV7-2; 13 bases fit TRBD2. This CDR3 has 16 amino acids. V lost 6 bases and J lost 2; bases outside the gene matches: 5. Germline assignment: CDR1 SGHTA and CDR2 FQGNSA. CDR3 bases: TGTGCCAGCAGTCAAGGACTAGCGGGAGTCACAGATACGCAGTATTTT. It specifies CASSQGLAGVTDTQYF.

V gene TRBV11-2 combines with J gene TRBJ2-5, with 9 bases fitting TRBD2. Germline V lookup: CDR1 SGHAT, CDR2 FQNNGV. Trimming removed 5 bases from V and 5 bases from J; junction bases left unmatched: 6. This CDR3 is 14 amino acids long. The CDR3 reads CASSSGGPRETQYF. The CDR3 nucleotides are TGTGCCAGCAGCAGCGGGGGGCCTCGGGAGACCCAGTACTTC.

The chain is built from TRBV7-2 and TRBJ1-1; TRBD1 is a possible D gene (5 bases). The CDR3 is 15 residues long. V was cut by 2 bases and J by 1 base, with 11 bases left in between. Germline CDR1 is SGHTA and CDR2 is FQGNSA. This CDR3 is CASSLWAGSNTEAFF. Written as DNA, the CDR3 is TGTGCCAGCAGCTTATGGGCAGGGTCGAACACTGAAGCTTTCTTT.

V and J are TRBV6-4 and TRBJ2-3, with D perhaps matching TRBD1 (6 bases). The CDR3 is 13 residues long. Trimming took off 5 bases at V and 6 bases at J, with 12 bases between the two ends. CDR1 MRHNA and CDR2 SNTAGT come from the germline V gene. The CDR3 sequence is CASSITGLDTQYF. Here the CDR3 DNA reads TGTGCCAGCAGTATAACAGGGTTGGATACGCAGTATTTT.

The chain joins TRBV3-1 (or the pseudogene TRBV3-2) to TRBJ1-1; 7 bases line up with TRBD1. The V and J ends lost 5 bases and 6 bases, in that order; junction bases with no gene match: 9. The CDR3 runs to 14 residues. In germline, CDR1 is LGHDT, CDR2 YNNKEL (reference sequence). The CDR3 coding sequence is TGTGCCAGCAGCGAGACAGGGACCGCGCCTGAAGCTTTCTTT. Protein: CASSETGTAPEAFF.

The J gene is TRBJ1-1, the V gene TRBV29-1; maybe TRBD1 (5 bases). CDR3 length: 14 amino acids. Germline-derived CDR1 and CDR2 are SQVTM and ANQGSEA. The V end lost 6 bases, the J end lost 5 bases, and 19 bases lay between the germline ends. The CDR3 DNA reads TGCAGCGTACGGATGGGTGGAGGGGCGACTGAAGCTTTCTTT. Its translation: CSVRMGGGATEAFF.

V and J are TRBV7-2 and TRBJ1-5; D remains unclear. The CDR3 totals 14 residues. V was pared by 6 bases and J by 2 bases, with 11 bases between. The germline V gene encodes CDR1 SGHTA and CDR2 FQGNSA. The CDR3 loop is CASSPNLGNQPQHF. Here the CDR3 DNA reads TGTGCCAGCAGTCCAAACTTGGGCAATCAGCCCCAGCATTTT.